The present entry profiles one T cell receptor (beta chain) with its context. No antigen is known for it. Per the germline V gene, CDR1 is SGHRS and CDR2 is YFSETQ. The CDR3 length is 14 residues. Trimming took 0 bases from V and 4 from J, leaving 9 bases between them. The record originates from a study of OX40 agonist ivuxolimab in advanced cancers. The overall study: Prior anti-PD-1, anti-PD-L1 or anti-CTLA-4 therapy was allowed; 35% to 40% had some.

This table comes from immunoSEQ multiplex PCR, and its TCRdb copy is limited to in-frame clones, with some not included. The sample has some 86,000 clones; around 90% are singletons. Blood samples were obtained at baseline, cycle 4 day 1, and cycle 7 day 1. The study, taken as a whole, reports: Dosing at 0.1 to 3.0 mg/kg was accompanied by clonal expansion of CD4+ and CD8+ blood T cells by week 6. There were also nonresponders showing low normalized T-cell clonal expansion.

This TCR was sampled from an adult with an advanced solid tumor such as melanoma, head and neck, liver or kidney cancer. The V and J genes are TRBV5-1 and TRBJ2-3; D unclear. The sample was CD4+ or CD8+ T cells sorted from blood, taken in a trial of the OX40 agonist ivuxolimab. The CDR3 sequence: CASSLALGSDTQYF. For the CDR3, the DNA is TGCGCCAGCAGCTTGGCCTTGGGGTCAGATACGCAGTATTTT.